This T cell receptor (beta chain) was profiled in a study of cytomegalovirus exposure and HLA in healthy donors. Turning to the study itself: A subsequent analysis reported that the roughly 120 validation repertoires were produced on the same platform that had also been used for the roughly 670 first-cohort repertoires.

Findings and caveats of the study: The study found most TCR sequences rare, yet found some public TCRs in many donors. The tendency of first-cohort TCR clusters to co-occur in the 90 to 150 validation repertoires was the finding of a later analysis.

On this clone: Its antigen remains unknown.

Using immunoSEQ multiplex PCR, the repertoire was profiled, and TCRdb retains in-frame clones only, with some absent. The data contain about 88,000 clones, approximately 81% of them singletons. The specimen was PBMCs. This TCR came from a woman younger than 35 in good health and CMV-seropositive.

This CDR3 reads CASSQGAGGLNEQFF. CDR3 sequence (DNA): TGCGCCAGCAGCCAGGGCGCGGGGGGGCTCAATGAGCAGTTCTTC. The V and J genes are TRBV5-1 and TRBJ2-1; 9 nucleotides align to TRBD2. The CDR3 has 15 residues. The germline V gene has CDR1 SGHRS and CDR2 YFSETQ. The trim removed 4 bases at V and 6 bases at J, leaving 8 bases unmatched.